This entry is about one TCR beta chain. TCRdb's copy holds only in-frame clones and misses some; the assay was immunoSEQ multiplex PCR. This table has around 120,000 clones, 86% appearing once. This entry comes from a study of cytomegalovirus exposure and HLA in healthy donors. V was cut by 4 bases and J by 7 bases, with 15 bases left in between. CDR1 is SGHNT and CDR2 is YYREEE in the germline V gene (reference sequence). The CDR3 consists of 14 residues. The receptor was derived from a man younger than 30 in good health and CMV-seronegative. This chain joins TRBV5-4 and TRBJ2-1; D is possibly TRBD2 (6 bases). The sequenced material came from PBMCs. CDR3 residues: CASSRRELRNEQFF. The CDR3 DNA follows: TGTGCCAGCAGCCGGCGGGAACTGCGGAATGAGCAGTTCTTC.